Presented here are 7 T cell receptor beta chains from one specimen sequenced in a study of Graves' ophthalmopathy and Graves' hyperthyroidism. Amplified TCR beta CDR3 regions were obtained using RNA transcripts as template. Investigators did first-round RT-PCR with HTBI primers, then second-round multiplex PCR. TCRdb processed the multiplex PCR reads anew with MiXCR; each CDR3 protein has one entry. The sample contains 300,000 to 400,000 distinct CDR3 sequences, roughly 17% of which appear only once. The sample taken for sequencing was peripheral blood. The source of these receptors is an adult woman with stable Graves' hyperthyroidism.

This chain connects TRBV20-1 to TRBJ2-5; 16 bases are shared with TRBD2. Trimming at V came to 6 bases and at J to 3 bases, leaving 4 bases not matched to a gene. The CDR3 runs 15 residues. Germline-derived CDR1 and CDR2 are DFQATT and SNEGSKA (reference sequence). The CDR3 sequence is CSATGTSGGEETQYF. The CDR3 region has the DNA TGCAGTGCAACCGGGACTAGCGGGGGGGAAGAGACCCAGTACTTC.

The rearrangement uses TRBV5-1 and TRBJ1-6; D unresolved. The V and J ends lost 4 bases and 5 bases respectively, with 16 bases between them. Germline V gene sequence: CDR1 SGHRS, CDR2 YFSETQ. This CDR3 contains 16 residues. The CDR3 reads CASSPDLPTNNSPLHF. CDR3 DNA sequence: TGCGCCAGCAGCCCGGACTTACCTACTAATAATTCACCCCTCCACTTT.

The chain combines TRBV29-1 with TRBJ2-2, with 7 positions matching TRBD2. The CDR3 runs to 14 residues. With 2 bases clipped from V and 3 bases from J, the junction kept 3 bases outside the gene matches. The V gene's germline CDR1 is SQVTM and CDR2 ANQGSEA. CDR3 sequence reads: CSVETSAHTGELFF. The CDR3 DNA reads TGCAGCGTTGAAACTAGCGCCCACACCGGGGAGCTGTTTTTT.

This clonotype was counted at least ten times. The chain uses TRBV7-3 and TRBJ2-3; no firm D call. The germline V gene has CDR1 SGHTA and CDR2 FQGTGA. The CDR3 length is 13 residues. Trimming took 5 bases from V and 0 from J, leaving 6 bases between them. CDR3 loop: CASSTTSTDTQYF. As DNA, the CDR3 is TGTGCCAGCAGCACGACTAGCACAGATACGCAGTATTTT.

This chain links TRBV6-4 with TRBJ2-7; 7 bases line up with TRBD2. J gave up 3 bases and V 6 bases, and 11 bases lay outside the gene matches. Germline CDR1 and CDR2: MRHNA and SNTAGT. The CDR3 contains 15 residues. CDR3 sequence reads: CASSPRRAGVYEQYF. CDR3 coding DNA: TGTGCCAGCAGCCCCCGTCGGGCGGGGGTCTACGAGCAGTACTTC.

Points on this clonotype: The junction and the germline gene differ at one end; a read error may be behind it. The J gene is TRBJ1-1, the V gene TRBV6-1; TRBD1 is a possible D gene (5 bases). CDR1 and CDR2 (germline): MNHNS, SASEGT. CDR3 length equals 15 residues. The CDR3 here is CASSAPGVRGTDAFF. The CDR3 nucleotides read TGTGCCAGCAGTGCTCCGGGGGTCCGGGGCACTGATGCTTTCTTT.

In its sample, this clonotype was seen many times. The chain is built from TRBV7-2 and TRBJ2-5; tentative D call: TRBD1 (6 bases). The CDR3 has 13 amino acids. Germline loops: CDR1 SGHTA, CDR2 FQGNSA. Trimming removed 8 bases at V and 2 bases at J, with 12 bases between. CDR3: CASRRTAQETQYF. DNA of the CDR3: TGTGCCAGCCGACGGACAGCACAAGAGACCCAGTACTTC.